This T cell receptor (beta chain) comes out of a study of T cells in Graves' hyperthyroidism and ophthalmopathy. What was amplified from RNA transcripts were TCR beta CDR3 regions. HTBI primers were employed in a first-round RT-PCR of the TCR CDR3. TCRdb called the multiplex PCR reads again in MiXCR, with one record for every CDR3 protein. The table has more than 300,000 distinct CDR3 sequences, about a sixth seen once; the top ten hold around a third. This clonotype was detected ten times or more. The TCR comes from a woman aged 25-40 years with Graves' hyperthyroidism that later progressed to Graves' ophthalmopathy. The sample taken for sequencing was blood.

The CDR3 here is CASRGGDPGEQFF. The CDR3 bases are TGTGCCAGCAGGGGAGGGGACCCGGGGGAGCAGTTCTTC. The rearrangement joins TRBV2 to TRBJ2-1; 7 bases align to TRBD2. After removal of 6 bases from V and 10 bases from J, the junction contained 9 bases not matched to a gene. This CDR3 region has 13 residues. Germline V CDR1 and CDR2: SNHLY, FYNNEI.